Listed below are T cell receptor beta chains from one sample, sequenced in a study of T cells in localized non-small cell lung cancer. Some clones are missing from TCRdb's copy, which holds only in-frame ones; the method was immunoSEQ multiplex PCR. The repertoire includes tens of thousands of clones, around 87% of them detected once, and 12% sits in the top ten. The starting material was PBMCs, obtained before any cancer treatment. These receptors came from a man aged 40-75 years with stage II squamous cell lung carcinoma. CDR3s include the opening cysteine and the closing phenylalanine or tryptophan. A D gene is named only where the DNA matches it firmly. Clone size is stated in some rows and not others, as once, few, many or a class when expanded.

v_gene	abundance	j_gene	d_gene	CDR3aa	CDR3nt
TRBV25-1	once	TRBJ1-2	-	CASSDTGGRRDYGYTF	TGTGCCAGCAGCGATACGGGGGGGCGCAGGGATTATGGCTACACCTTC
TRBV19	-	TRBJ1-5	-	CASTSRISNQPQHF	TGTGCCAGTACCTCCCGGATTAGCAATCAGCCCCAGCATTTT
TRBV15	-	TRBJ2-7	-	CATSRDAASSYEQYF	TGTGCCACCAGCAGGGACGCAGCTAGCTCCTACGAGCAGTACTTC
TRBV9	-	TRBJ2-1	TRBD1	CASSVGAGQGAINEQFF	TGTGCCAGCAGCGTAGGGGCTGGACAGGGGGCAATCAATGAGCAGTTCTTC
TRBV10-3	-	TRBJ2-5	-	CAAAPRSGSGGETQYF	TGTGCCGCCGCTCCCCGGAGTGGTAGCGGAGGGGAGACCCAGTACTTC
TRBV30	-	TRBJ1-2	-	CAWTKGEGGSYTF	TGTGCCTGGACCAAGGGGGAAGGAGGGAGCTACACCTTC
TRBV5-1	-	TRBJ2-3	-	CASSLGLHQDTQYF	TGCGCCAGCAGCTTGGGACTGCACCAAGATACGCAGTATTTT
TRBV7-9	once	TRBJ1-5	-	CASSLPGSNQPQHF	TGTGCCAGCAGCTTACCAGGGTCCAATCAGCCCCAGCATTTT
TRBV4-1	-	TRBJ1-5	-	CASSQEIGGQGNNQPQHF	TGCGCCAGCAGCCAAGAGATCGGTGGGCAGGGAAACAATCAGCCCCAGCATTTT
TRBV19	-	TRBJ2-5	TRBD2	CASSRASGGQETQYF	TGTGCCAGTAGTCGGGCTAGCGGGGGACAAGAGACCCAGTACTTC
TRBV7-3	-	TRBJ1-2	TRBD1	CASSTGQGLGYGYTF	TGTGCCAGCAGCACCGGACAGGGGCTGGGCTATGGCTACACCTTC
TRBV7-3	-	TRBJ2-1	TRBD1	CASSLQGDEQFF	TGTGCCAGCAGCCTTCAGGGGGACGAGCAGTTCTTC
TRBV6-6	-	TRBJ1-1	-	CASSYRQGMGNTEAFF	TGTGCCAGCAGTTACAGGCAGGGGATGGGGAACACTGAAGCTTTCTTT
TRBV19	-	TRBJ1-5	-	CASSMDLDQPQHF	TGTGCCAGTAGTATGGATCTAGATCAGCCCCAGCATTTT
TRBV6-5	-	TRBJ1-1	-	CASSYGVSAFF	TGTGCCAGCAGTTACGGGGTTTCAGCTTTCTTT
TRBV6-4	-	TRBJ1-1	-	CASSEEGGAEAFF	TGTGCCAGCAGTGAGGAGGGGGGAGCTGAAGCTTTCTTT
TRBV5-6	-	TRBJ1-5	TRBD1	CASSLGTGGGYQPQHF	TGTGCCAGCAGCTTGGGGACAGGGGGAGGGTATCAGCCCCAGCATTTT
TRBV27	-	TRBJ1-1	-	CASSSGAQPEAFF	TGTGCCAGCAGTTCCGGAGCTCAGCCTGAAGCTTTCTTT
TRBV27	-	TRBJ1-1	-	CASSPQGRAEAFF	TGTGCCAGCAGTCCCCAGGGGAGGGCTGAAGCTTTCTTT
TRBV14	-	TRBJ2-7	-	CASRGSSYEQYF	TGTGCCAGCAGGGGGTCTTCCTACGAGCAGTACTTC
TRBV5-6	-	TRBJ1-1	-	CASSPLRGGLNTEAFF	TGTGCCAGCAGCCCGCTAAGGGGAGGGTTGAACACTGAAGCTTTCTTT
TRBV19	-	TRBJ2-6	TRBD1	CASSRTGGSGANVLTF	TGTGCCAGTAGTAGGACAGGGGGCTCTGGGGCCAACGTCCTGACTTTC
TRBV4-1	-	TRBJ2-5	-	CASSQEKIRSGETQYF	TGCGCCAGCAGCCAAGAAAAGATACGTAGTGGGGAGACCCAGTACTTC
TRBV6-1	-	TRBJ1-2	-	CATNPGTPYGYTF	TGTGCCACCAACCCCGGGACACCCTATGGCTACACCTTC
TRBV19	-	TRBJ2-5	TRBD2	CASGRGAHSTGETQYF	TGTGCCAGCGGGCGGGGGGCACATTCCACAGGCGAGACCCAGTACTTC
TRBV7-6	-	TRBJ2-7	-	CAGGADLDYEQYF	TGTGCCGGAGGGGCCGACCTCGACTACGAGCAGTACTTC
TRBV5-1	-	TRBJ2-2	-	CASSLVPGELFF	TGCGCCAGCAGCTTGGTGCCCGGGGAGCTGTTTTTT
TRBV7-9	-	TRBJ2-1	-	CASSLVGTHNEQFF	TGTGCCAGCAGCTTAGTCGGGACTCACAATGAGCAGTTCTTC
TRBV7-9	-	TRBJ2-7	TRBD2	CASSFGGSSYEQYF	TGTGCCAGCAGCTTCGGGGGGAGCTCCTACGAGCAGTACTTC
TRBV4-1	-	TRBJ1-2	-	CASSGGLYGYTF	TGCGCCAGCAGCGGGGGGCTCTATGGCTACACCTTC
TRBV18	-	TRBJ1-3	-	CASSPVAVAYSGNTIYF	TGTGCCAGCTCACCAGTGGCAGTGGCGTACTCTGGAAACACCATATATTTT
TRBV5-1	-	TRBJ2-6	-	CASSRGVDSFSGANVLTF	TGCGCCAGCAGCCGAGGGGTAGACAGTTTCTCCGGGGCCAACGTCCTGACTTTC
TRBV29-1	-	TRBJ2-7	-	CSVVLVEDEQYF	TGCAGCGTTGTGCTGGTCGAGGACGAGCAGTACTTC
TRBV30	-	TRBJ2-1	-	CAYNLGLSAYNEQFF	TGTGCCTACAACCTGGGTCTCTCCGCCTACAATGAGCAGTTCTTC
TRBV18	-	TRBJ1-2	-	CASSPDSTTYGYTF	TGTGCCAGCTCACCGGACAGTACGACCTATGGCTACACCTTC